One and the same sample provided the 6 T cell receptor beta chains below, sequenced in a study of T cells in Graves' hyperthyroidism and ophthalmopathy. TCR beta CDR3 regions were amplified from RNA transcripts. The HTBI primer set was used in a first-round RT-PCR of the TCR CDR3. TCRdb reprocessed the multiplex PCR reads with MiXCR, giving one entry per CDR3 protein. The table includes approximately 330,000 distinct CDR3 sequences, roughly 21% detected once. The specimen was blood. The receptors were gathered from a woman aged 45 to 65 with Graves' hyperthyroidism.

This clonotype was recorded at least ten times. The V gene is TRBV2, the J gene TRBJ2-5; 7 positions agree with TRBD1. Trimming removed 4 bases from V and 0 bases from J; junction bases left unmatched: 5. Germline CDR1 SNHLY, CDR2 FYNNEI. The CDR3 is 15 residues long. CDR3 sequence (DNA): TGTGCCAGCAGTGCAACGGGACAGTACCAAGAGACCCAGTACTTC. It is translated as CASSATGQYQETQYF.

This clonotype was counted only a few times. V usage is TRBV6-2 or TRBV6-3 and J usage is TRBJ2-2; 10 bases match TRBD2. CDR3 length equals 17 residues. V was pared by 0 bases and J by 4 bases, with 5 bases of the junction left unmatched. The germline V gene encodes CDR1 MNHEY and CDR2 SVGEGT. The CDR3 sequence is CASSYSWLAGVTGELFF. The DNA for the CDR3 is TGTGCCAGCAGTTACTCATGGCTAGCGGGAGTCACCGGGGAGCTGTTTTTT.

This clonotype was found many times. This sequence joins TRBV20-1 and TRBJ2-7; D assignment may be TRBD1 or TRBD2 (5 bases each). The CDR3 runs to 13 residues. Germline-derived CDR1 and CDR2 are DFQATT and SNEGSKA (reference sequence). The germline V and J ends were trimmed by 4 bases and 2 bases, with 12 bases remaining between them. This CDR3 is CSAIRDRPYEQYF. Here the CDR3 DNA reads TGCAGTGCTATCCGGGACCGACCCTACGAGCAGTACTTC.

The V call is TRBV5-1, the J call TRBJ1-3; D possibly corresponds to TRBD1 (6 bases). Germline V CDR1 and CDR2: SGHRS, YFSETQ. Trimming removed 0 bases from V and 4 bases from J, with 14 bases in between. The CDR3 contains 16 residues. CDR3 sequence reads: CASSLEGRGGGNTIYF. The DNA of the CDR3 is TGCGCCAGCAGCTTGGAGGGCAGGGGTGGAGGAAACACCATATATTTT.

DNA of the CDR3: TGTGCCAGCAGCCTGGACATCGGGGAGCTGTTTTTT. This codes for CASSLDIGELFF. V and J are TRBV7-8 and TRBJ2-2; possible D gene TRBD1, 5 bases. The CDR3 is made up of 12 amino acids. CDR1 is SGHVS, CDR2 FQNEAQ, per germline. V was pared by 5 bases and J by 7 bases, with 8 bases between.

This chain joins TRBV5-1 and TRBJ1-1, with 9 positions matching TRBD1. CDR1 and CDR2 from the germline V gene are SGHRS and YFSETQ. The CDR3 extends over 15 amino acids. Trimming at V came to 0 bases and at J to 6 bases, leaving 6 bases not matched to a gene. The chain's CDR3 is CASSLGTGGPPEAFF. The CDR3 region has the DNA TGCGCCAGCAGCTTGGGTACAGGGGGCCCGCCTGAAGCTTTCTTT.